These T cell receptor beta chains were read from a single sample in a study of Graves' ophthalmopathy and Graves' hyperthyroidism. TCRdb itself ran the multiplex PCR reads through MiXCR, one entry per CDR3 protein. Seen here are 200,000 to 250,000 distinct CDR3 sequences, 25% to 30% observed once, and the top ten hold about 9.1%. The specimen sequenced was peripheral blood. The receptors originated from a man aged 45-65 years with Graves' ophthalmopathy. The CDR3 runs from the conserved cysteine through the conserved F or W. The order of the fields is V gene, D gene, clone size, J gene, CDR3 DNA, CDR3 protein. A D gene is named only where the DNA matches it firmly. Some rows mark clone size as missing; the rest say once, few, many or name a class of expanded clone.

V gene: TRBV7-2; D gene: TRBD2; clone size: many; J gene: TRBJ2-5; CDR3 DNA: TGTGCCAGCAGTCCTGGACTAGCGGGAGGGACCCAGTACTTC; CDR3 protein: CASSPGLAGGTQYF
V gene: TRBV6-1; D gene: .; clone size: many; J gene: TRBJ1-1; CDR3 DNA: TGTGCCGGCAGTCCTTGGATGGGGGATGAAGCTTTCTTT; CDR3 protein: CAGSPWMGDEAFF
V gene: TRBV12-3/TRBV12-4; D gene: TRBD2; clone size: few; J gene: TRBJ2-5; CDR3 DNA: TGTGCCAGCAGTTTGACTAGCGGGAGTGTAGAGACCCAGTACTTC; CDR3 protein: CASSLTSGSVETQYF
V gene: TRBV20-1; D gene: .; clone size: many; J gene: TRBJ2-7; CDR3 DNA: TGCAGTGCTCAGCCGGGACCAGTCTACGAGCAGTACTTC; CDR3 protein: CSAQPGPVYEQYF
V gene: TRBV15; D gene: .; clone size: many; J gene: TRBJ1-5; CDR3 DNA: TGTGCCACCAGCACACAGGGATGGGGCAGTCAGCCCCAGCATTTT; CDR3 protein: CATSTQGWGSQPQHF
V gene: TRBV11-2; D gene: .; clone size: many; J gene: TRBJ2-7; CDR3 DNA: TGTGCCAGCAGCCACACCGTCGAGCAGTACTTC; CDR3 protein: CASSHTVEQYF
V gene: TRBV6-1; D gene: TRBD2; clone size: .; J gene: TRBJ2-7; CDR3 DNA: TGTGCCAGCAGTGATCTAGCGGGGTACGAGCAGTACTTC; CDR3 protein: CASSDLAGYEQYF
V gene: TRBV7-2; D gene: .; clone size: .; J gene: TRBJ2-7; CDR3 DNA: TGTGCCAGCAGCTTAGGGGGGGGCTTTTTTGGCGAGCAGTACTTC; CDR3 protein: CASSLGGGFFGEQYF
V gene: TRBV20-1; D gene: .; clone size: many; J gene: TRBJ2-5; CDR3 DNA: TGCAGTGCTAGAGTTAGCGGTCAAGAGACCCAGTACTTC; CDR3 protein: CSARVSGQETQYF
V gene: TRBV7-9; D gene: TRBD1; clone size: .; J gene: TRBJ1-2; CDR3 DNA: TGTGCCAGCAGCCCGTACGACAGGGGGTATGGCTACACCTTC; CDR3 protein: CASSPYDRGYGYTF
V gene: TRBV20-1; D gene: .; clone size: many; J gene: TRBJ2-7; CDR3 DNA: TGCAGTGCTAGAGATACCGAGGGAATAAACGAGCAGTACTTC; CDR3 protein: CSARDTEGINEQYF
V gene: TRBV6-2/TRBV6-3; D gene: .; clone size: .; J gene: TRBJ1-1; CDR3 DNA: TGTGCCAGCAGTGGCCTGAGCGCTGAAGCTTTCTTT; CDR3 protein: CASSGLSAEAFF
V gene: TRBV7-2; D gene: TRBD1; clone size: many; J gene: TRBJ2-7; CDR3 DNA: TGTGCCAGCAGCGTAGACAGGGGCTACTACGAGCAGTACTTC; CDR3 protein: CASSVDRGYYEQYF
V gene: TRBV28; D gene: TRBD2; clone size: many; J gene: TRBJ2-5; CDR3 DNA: TGTGCCAGCAGTTTGGCTAGCGGGGGGCAAGAGACCCAGTACTTC; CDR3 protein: CASSLASGGQETQYF
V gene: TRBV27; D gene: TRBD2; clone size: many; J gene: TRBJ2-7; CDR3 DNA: TGTGCCAGCAGTTTAACCCCGGGACTAGCGGCCGAGCAGTACTTC; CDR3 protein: CASSLTPGLAAEQYF
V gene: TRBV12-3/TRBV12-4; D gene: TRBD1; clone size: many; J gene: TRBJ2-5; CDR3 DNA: TGTGCCAGCAGCCCAGCTCGGGCAGGGGGAGAGACCCAGTACTTC; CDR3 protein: CASSPARAGGETQYF
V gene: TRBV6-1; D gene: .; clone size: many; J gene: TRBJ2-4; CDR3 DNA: TGTGCCAGCAGCCGCGGGACAGTCGGCAAAAACATTCAGTACTTC; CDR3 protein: CASSRGTVGKNIQYF
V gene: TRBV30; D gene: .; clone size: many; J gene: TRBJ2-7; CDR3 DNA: TGTGCCTGGACAGGGAACTACGAGCAGTACTTC; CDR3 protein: CAWTGNYEQYF
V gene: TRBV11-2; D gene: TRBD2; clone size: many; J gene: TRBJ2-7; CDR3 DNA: TGTGCCAGCAGCTTAGAGACCGGGACTAAGGCCTACGAGCAGTACTTC; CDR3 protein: CASSLETGTKAYEQYF
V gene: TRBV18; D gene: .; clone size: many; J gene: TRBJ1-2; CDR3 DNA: TGTGCCAGCTCCCCCCCGGGAGGGGGAGGCTACACCTTC; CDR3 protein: CASSPPGGGGYTF
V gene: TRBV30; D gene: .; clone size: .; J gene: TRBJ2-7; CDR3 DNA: TGTGCCTACACAGTGCTTTCCTACGAGCAGTACTTC; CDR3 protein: CAYTVLSYEQYF
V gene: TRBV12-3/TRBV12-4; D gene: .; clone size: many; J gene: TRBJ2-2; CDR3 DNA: TGTGCCAGCACCCAGGGGGCGCGGGGGAAGAACACCGGGGAGCTGTCTTTT; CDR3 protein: CASTQGARGKNTGELSF
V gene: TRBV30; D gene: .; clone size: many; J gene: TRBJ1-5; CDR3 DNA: TGTGCCTGGAGTGTACAGGCAGGCCCAAATCAGCCCCAGCATTTT; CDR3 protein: CAWSVQAGPNQPQHF
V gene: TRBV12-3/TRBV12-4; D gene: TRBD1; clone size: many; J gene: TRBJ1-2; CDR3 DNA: TGTGCCAGCAGTGACGGGACAGGGTCTTCTAACTATGGCTACACCTTC; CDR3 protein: CASSDGTGSSNYGYTF
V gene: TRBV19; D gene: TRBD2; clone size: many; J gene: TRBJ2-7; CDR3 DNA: TGTGCCAGTAGTCTAGCGGTGGCTTCCTACGAGCAGTACTTC; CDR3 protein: CASSLAVASYEQYF
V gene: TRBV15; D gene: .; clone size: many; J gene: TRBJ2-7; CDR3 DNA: TGTGCCACCAGCAGACCACAGGTTTCCTACGAGCAGTACTTC; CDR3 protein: CATSRPQVSYEQYF
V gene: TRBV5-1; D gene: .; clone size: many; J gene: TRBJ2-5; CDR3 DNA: TGCGCCAGCAGACCAGAAAACGACAGGCAGGAGACCCAGTACTTC; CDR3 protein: CASRPENDRQETQYF
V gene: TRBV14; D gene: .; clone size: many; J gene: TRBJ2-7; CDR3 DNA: TGTGCCAGCAGCCTAATAGCGTTTTCCTACGAGCAGTACTTC; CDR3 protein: CASSLIAFSYEQYF
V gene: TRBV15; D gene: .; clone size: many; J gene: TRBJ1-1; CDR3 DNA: TGTGCCACCAGCAGAGCGGGAACTGAAGCTTTCTTT; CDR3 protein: CATSRAGTEAFF
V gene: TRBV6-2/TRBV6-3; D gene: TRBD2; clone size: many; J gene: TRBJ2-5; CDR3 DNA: TGTGCCAGCAGTTACCCGACTAGCTTTAAAGAGACCCAGTACTTC; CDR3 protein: CASSYPTSFKETQYF
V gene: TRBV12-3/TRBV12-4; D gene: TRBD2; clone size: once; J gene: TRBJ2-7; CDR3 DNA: TGTGCCAGCAGTTCGGAAGGGACTAGCGGGAGATCGGTCGAGCAGTACTTC; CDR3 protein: CASSSEGTSGRSVEQYF
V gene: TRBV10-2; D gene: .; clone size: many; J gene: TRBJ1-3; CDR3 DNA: TGCGCCAGCAGTGAGTCAGATGGAAACACCATATATTTT; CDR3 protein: CASSESDGNTIYF
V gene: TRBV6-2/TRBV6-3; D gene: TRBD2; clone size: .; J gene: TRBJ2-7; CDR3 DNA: TGTGCCAGCAGTCCTACCGGGACTAGAATATTTTACGAGCAGTACTTC; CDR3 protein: CASSPTGTRIFYEQYF
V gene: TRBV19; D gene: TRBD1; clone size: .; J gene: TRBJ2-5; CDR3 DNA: TGTGCCAACCCGTTCCGGGACAGGGAAGAGACCCAGTACTTC; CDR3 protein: CANPFRDREETQYF
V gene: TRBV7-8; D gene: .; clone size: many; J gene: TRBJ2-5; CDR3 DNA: TGTGCCAGCAGCTTAGCGGGCAGGGGTGGAGAGACCCAGTACTTC; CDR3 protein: CASSLAGRGGETQYF
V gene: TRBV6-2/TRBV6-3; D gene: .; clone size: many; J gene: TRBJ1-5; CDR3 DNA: TGTGCCAGCGGAGGCAATCAGCCCCAGCATTTT; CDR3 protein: CASGGNQPQHF
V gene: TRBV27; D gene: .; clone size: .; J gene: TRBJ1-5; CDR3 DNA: TGTGCCAGCAGTTTGTATCGGGGAGAGGGTCAGCCCCAGCATTTT; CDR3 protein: CASSLYRGEGQPQHF
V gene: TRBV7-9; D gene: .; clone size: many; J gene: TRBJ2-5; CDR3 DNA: TGTGCCAGCAGCTTAGGAGGCAGGGGTGAAGAGACCCAGTACTTC; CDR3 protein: CASSLGGRGEETQYF
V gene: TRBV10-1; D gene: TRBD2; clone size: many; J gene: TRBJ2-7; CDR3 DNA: TGCGCCAGCAGTGAGTCGACTAGCGGGGGCTACGAGCAGTACTTC; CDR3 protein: CASSESTSGGYEQYF
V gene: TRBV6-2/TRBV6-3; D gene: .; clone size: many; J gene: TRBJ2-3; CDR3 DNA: TGTGCCAGCAGTTGGACAGATACGCAGTATTTT; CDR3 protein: CASSWTDTQYF
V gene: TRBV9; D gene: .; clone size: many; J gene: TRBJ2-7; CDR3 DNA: TGTGCCAGCAGCGCCACCGAATCCTACGAGCAGTACTTC; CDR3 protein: CASSATESYEQYF
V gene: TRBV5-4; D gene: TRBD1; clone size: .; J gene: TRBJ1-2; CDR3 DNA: TGTGCCAGCAGGTCTGGGACAGGGGACTATGGCTACACCTTC; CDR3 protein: CASRSGTGDYGYTF
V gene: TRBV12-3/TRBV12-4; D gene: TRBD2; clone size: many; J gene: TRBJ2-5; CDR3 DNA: TGTGCCAGCAGTTCCAGGGCGGGAGTGGGATACGAGACCCAGTACTTC; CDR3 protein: CASSSRAGVGYETQYF
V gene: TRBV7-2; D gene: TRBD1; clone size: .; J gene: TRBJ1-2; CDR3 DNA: TGTGCCAGCAGCTCAGGACAGGACTTGGGCTACACCTTC; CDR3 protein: CASSSGQDLGYTF
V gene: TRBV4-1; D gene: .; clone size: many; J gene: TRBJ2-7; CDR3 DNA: TGCGCCAGCAGCCAAGGGGGGGGGCAGGCCTCCTACGAGCAGTACTTC; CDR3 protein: CASSQGGGQASYEQYF
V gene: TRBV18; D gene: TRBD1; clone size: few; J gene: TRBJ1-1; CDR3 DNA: TGTGCCAGCTCACCACAGGGGGCGGCTACTGAAGCTTTCTTT; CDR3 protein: CASSPQGAATEAFF
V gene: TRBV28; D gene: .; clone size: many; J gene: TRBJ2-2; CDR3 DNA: TGTGCCAGCAGTTTATGGGTCGGGAGTTGGGACACCGGGGAGCTGTTTTTT; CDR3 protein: CASSLWVGSWDTGELFF
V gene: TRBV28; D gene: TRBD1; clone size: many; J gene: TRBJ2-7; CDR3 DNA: TGTGCCAGCAGTTACAGGGGATTCGGCTACGAGCAGTACTTC; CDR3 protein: CASSYRGFGYEQYF
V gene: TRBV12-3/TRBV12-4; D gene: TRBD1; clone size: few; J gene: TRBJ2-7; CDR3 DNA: TGTGCCAGCAGTTTAGATCCGGACAGGGCAGGCGAGCAGTACTTC; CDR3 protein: CASSLDPDRAGEQYF
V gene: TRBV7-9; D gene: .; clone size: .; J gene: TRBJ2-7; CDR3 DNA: TGTGCCAGCAGCCAGGGACCAGGGCAGTACTTC; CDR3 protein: CASSQGPGQYF
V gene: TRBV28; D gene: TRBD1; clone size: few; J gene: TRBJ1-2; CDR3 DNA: TGTGCCAGCAGCCCACACACCACAGGGGGATATGGCTACACCTTC; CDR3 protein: CASSPHTTGGYGYTF
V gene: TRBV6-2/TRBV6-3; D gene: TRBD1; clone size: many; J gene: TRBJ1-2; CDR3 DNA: TGTGCCAGCAGTGACGCGGACAGGCGCCATGGCTACACCTTC; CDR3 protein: CASSDADRRHGYTF
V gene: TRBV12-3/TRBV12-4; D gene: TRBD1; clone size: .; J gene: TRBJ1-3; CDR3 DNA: TGTGCCAGCAGCCCGGAGGGACAGCTAGGAAACACCATATATTTT; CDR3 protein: CASSPEGQLGNTIYF
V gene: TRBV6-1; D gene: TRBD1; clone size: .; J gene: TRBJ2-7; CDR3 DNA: TGTGCCAGCAGGTCCGGGACAGGGGCCCACGCGTTCTACGAGCAGTACTTC; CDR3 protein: CASRSGTGAHAFYEQYF
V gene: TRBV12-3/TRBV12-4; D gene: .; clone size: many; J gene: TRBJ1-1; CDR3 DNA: TGTGCCAGCAGTTTAACTATGGGAGCTTTCTTT; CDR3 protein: CASSLTMGAFF